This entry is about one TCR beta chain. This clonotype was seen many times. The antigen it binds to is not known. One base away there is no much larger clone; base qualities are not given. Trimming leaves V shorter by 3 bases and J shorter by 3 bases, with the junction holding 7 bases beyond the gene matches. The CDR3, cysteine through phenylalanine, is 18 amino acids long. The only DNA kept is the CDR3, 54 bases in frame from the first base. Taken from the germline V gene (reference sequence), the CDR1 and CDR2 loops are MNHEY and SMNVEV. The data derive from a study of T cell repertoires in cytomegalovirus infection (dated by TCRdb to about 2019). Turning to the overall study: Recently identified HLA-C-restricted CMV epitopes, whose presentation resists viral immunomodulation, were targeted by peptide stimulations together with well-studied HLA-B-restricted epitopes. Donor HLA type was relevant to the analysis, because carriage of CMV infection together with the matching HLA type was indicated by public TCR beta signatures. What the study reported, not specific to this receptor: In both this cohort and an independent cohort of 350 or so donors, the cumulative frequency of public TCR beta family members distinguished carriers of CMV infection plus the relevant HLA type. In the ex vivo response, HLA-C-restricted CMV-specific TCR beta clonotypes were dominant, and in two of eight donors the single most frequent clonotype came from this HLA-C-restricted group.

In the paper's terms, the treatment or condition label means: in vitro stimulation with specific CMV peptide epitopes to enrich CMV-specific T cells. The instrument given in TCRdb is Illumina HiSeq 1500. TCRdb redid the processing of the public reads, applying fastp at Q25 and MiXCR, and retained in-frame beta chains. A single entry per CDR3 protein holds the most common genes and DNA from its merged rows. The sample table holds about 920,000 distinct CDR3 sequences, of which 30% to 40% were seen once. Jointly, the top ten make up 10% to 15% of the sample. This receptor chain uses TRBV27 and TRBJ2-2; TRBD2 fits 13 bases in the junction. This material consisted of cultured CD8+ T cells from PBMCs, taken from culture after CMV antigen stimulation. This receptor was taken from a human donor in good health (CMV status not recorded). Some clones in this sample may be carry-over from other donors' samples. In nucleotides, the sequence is TGTGCCAGCAGTTTGTCTGGGACTAGCGGGGCCTACACCGGGGAGCTGTTTTTT. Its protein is CASSLSGTSGAYTGELFF.